The present entry profiles one T cell receptor beta chain with its context. In germline, CDR1 is SGHNT, CDR2 YENEEA. With 7 bases removed from V and 3 bases from J, the gap between germline ends came to 15 bases. The CDR3 contains 14 residues. This specimen comes from a study of blood T cell repertoires in COVID-19. Some clones are missing from TCRdb's copy, which holds only in-frame ones; the method was immunoSEQ multiplex PCR. The table records 400,000 to 550,000 clones, around 89% of them present only once. This chain connects TRBV11-3 to TRBJ1-2, with a tentative D call TRBD1 (6 bases). The TCR comes from a woman in her twenties or thirties with acute or convalescent COVID-19. Sequencing was performed on peripheral blood. The CDR3 sequence: CASKPGDNYYGYTF. In DNA, the CDR3 is TGTGCCAGCAAGCCCGGGGACAATTACTATGGCTACACCTTC.